The entry below gives a single T cell receptor (beta chain) sequence along with its context. This sample was taken from a study of blood T cell repertoires in COVID-19. Study in general: Acute and convalescent COVID-19 samples came from the United States, Italy and Spain. The analysed material was cDNA or gDNA that came from T cells, B-cell-depleted T cells, or PBMCs.

Seattle enrolled patients during active infection and tracked them longitudinally. Germline-derived CDR1 and CDR2 are KGHSH and LQKENI. V shed 5 bases and J shed 7 bases, with 11 bases lying between them. The CDR3 has 12 amino acids. In the study's own analysis: Nucleated cell counts were estimated from reference gene primer amplification. TCRdb keeps only in-frame clones here, not all; method: immunoSEQ multiplex PCR. Clone size and the V and J calls come from that table; the DNA yielded D and trimming. The sample shows a few hundred thousand clones, 80% to 90% of them seen only once. The sequenced material came from peripheral blood. This receptor was obtained from a woman aged 70 to 79 with COVID-19, enrolled during active disease. The chain recombines TRBV18 with TRBJ1-1, with D uncertain. CDR3 amino acids: CASSEQRVEAFF. The DNA for the CDR3 is TGTGCCAGCTCAGAACAGAGGGTTGAAGCTTTCTTT.